The clone carrying this TCR beta chain was observed many times. Its matching antigen is unknown. The data were taken from a study of early T cells in non-severe SARS-CoV-2 infection. Study context: Unpaired chains resulted from sequencing bulk RNA of unsorted whole blood.

Findings and limits, study-wide: VDJdb matching skewed toward anti-spike CD8 responses, missing private and CD4 specificities.

Researchers attached unique molecular identifiers to individual cDNA molecules. TCRdb analysed the 5' RACE reads with MiXCR anew, one entry per CDR3 protein. Among 40,000 to 55,000 distinct CDR3 sequences listed, 13% were seen once. The CDR3 is made up of 11 amino acids. Trimming removed 10 bases at V and 10 bases at J, with 16 bases between. CDR1 is MDHEN, CDR2 SYDVKM, per germline. The specimen sequenced was whole blood. The chain couples TRBV28 to TRBJ1-2; the D is unclear. The receptor comes from an adult who was a healthcare worker with PCR-confirmed SARS-CoV-2 infection or an uninfected control (not recorded which). In DNA, the CDR3 is TGTGCCACCCTATCGTCGTCATTCTACACCTTC. This codes for CATLSSSFYTF.